This T cell receptor (beta chain) originates from a study of shared T cell receptors in the human thymus. Data came from immunoSEQ multiplex PCR; TCRdb stores just in-frame clones and leaves some out. The sample carries 600,000 or so clones, roughly 86% recorded once. Germline V CDR1 and CDR2: LNHDA, SQIVND (reference sequence). This CDR3 comprises 12 residues. Trimming removed 11 bases at V and 2 bases at J, with 12 bases between. This clone was counted a few times. These data were likewise used in another study, on human thymus T cells.

Input material: thymocytes. The sequence was collected from a boy younger than two with a congenital heart defect. This chain connects TRBV19 to TRBJ1-2, with D perhaps matching TRBD1 (5 bases). The CDR3 loop is CALRTSNYGYTF. CDR3 nucleotides: TGTGCCCTCCGGACATCGAACTATGGCTACACCTTC.